This TCR beta chain was recovered during a study of CD8 T cells in ankylosing spondylitis. A word on this clonotype: Its target is unknown.

As the method for making TCR beta libraries, quantitative 5'-RACE with molecular barcodes was used. Using its own MiXCR run on the 5' RACE reads, TCRdb lists one record per CDR3 protein. This sample has around 490,000 distinct CDR3 sequences, with about 5% found just once. Study findings and constraints: Relatively scarce in peripheral blood, disease-linked clones were CD8+. Blood from ankylosing spondylitis patients appeared to carry a characteristic roughly eight-variant TCR beta motif.

The sequenced material came from blood, either unsorted or a sorted T cell fraction (not recorded which). The TCR originated in a male donor with ankylosing spondylitis.

For the CDR3, the DNA is TGTGCCAGCAGACCCGGACGGACCTCCTACGAGCAGTACTTC. Residues: CASRPGRTSYEQYF. This chain links TRBV27 with TRBJ2-7, with unresolved D. Germline CDR1 and CDR2: MNHEY and SMNVEV (reference sequence). Deletions cut 6 bases from V and 0 bases from J, with 12 bases between. The CDR3 covers 14 residues.